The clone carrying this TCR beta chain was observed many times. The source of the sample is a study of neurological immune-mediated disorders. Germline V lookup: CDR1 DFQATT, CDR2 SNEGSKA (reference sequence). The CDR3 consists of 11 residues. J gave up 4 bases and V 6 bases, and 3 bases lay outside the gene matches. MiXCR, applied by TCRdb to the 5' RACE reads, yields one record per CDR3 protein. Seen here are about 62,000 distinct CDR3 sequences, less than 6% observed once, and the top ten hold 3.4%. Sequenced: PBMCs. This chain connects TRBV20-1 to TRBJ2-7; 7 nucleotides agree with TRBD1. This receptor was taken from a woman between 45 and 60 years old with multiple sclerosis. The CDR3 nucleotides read TGCAGTGCCCGGGACAGTTACGAGCAGTACTTC. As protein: CSARDSYEQYF.